Sequencing of this TCR beta chain was carried out in a study of cytomegalovirus exposure and HLA in healthy donors. This clone showed up just once. Antigen: not known. PCR was performed using 60 Vbeta and 13 Jbeta primers. Method: immunoSEQ multiplex PCR; TCRdb's copy keeps in-frame clones and lacks some. The data hold approximately 82,000 clones, with about four fifths observed a single time. V gave up 6 bases and J gave up 13 bases; unmatched junction bases: 8. CDR1 and CDR2 from the germline V gene are SGHTA and FQGNSA. CDR3 length equals 12 residues. Study-wide results and caveats: The HLA-A and HLA-B alleles of most subjects were reportedly predicted accurately from TCR beta sequences.

Sequenced input: PBMCs. The TCR sequence derives from a man aged 40-49 years in good health and CMV-seronegative. The genes are TRBV7-2 and TRBJ2-5; TRBD1 matches 10 bases. The CDR3 region has the DNA TGTGCCAGCAGTCTGGGGGACAGGGGCCGGTACTTC. Protein: CASSLGDRGRYF.